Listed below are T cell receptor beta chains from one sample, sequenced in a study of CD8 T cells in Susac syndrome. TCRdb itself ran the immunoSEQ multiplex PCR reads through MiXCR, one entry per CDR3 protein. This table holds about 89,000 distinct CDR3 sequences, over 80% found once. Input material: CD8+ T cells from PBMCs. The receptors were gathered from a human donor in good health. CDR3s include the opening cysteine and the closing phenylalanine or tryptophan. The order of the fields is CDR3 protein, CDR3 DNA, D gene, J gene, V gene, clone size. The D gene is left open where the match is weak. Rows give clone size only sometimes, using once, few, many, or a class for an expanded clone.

CDR3: CASGVVSGTVGNTIYF
DNA: TGTGCCAGCGGCGTAGTGTCCGGGACAGTTGGAAACACCATATATTTT
D: TRBD1
J: TRBJ1-3
V: TRBV9
size: -

CDR3: CASSQGAQNYEQYF
DNA: TGCGCCAGCAGCCAAGGCGCGCAAAACTACGAGCAGTACTTC
D: -
J: TRBJ2-7
V: TRBV4-1
size: -

CDR3: CASSFAVSEAFF
DNA: TGTGCCAGCAGTTTTGCCGTTTCTGAAGCTTTCTTT
D: -
J: TRBJ1-1
V: TRBV12-3/TRBV12-4
size: -

CDR3: CASSTQGAGGYTF
DNA: TGTGCCAGTAGTACACAGGGGGCTGGAGGCTACACCTTC
D: TRBD1
J: TRBJ1-2
V: TRBV19
size: -

CDR3: CASSLGSWGQGTDTQYF
DNA: TGCGCCAGCAGCTTGGGTTCCTGGGGACAGGGGACCGATACGCAGTATTTT
D: TRBD1
J: TRBJ2-3
V: TRBV5-1
size: -

CDR3: CASSLAGEQFF
DNA: TGTGCCAGCAGCTTAGCAGGAGAGCAGTTCTTC
D: -
J: TRBJ2-1
V: TRBV7-9
size: -

CDR3: CASSLAWVTPNEQFF
DNA: TGTGCCAGCAGCTTGGCTTGGGTTACCCCTAATGAGCAGTTCTTC
D: -
J: TRBJ2-1
V: TRBV5-6
size: -

CDR3: CASSEGHNTYNEQFF
DNA: TGTGCCAGCAGTGAAGGACATAACACCTACAATGAGCAGTTCTTC
D: -
J: TRBJ2-1
V: TRBV6-1
size: -

CDR3: CATSRTGGSSEQYF
DNA: TGTGCCACCAGCCGGACAGGTGGGTCGAGTGAGCAGTACTTC
D: TRBD1
J: TRBJ2-7
V: TRBV15
size: -

CDR3: CASSLKDSSGELFF
DNA: TGTGCCAGCAGCCTAAAGGATAGTTCCGGGGAGCTGTTTTTT
D: -
J: TRBJ2-2
V: TRBV3-1
size: -

CDR3: CASSLGTGDDIQYF
DNA: TGCGCCAGCAGCCTAGGGACAGGAGACGATATTCAGTACTTC
D: TRBD1
J: TRBJ2-4
V: TRBV5-1
size: -

CDR3: CASGYGQGETQYF
DNA: TGCGCCAGCGGGTACGGGCAGGGAGAGACCCAGTACTTC
D: -
J: TRBJ2-5
V: TRBV5-1
size: -

CDR3: CASSFSRQGEQYF
DNA: TGTGCCAGCAGTTTTTCCCGACAGGGGGAGCAGTACTTC
D: TRBD1
J: TRBJ2-7
V: TRBV27
size: -

CDR3: CASAREGDLADEQYF
DNA: TGTGCCAGCGCCCGGGAAGGGGACTTGGCGGACGAGCAGTACTTC
D: -
J: TRBJ2-7
V: TRBV27
size: once

CDR3: CASTNTANEQYF
DNA: TGTGCCAGCACTAACACGGCCAACGAGCAGTACTTC
D: -
J: TRBJ2-7
V: TRBV12-3/TRBV12-4
size: -

CDR3: CSASYLGGTDTQYF
DNA: TGCAGTGCTAGTTATTTAGGGGGCACAGATACGCAGTATTTT
D: -
J: TRBJ2-3
V: TRBV20-1
size: -

CDR3: CASSVRQGHEQYF
DNA: TGTGCCAGCAGCGTGCGACAGGGCCACGAGCAGTACTTC
D: TRBD1
J: TRBJ2-7
V: TRBV9
size: -

CDR3: CASSISGNTEAFF
DNA: TGTGCCAGTAGTATTTCCGGGAACACTGAAGCTTTCTTT
D: -
J: TRBJ1-1
V: TRBV19
size: -

CDR3: CASSLNINYGYTF
DNA: TGTGCCAGCAGTTTAAATATTAACTATGGCTACACCTTC
D: -
J: TRBJ1-2
V: TRBV27
size: -

CDR3: CASSDGGGANEQFF
DNA: TGCGCCAGCAGTGACGGCGGGGGGGCCAATGAGCAGTTCTTC
D: TRBD2
J: TRBJ2-1
V: TRBV10-1
size: -

CDR3: CATSLYRENTEAFF
DNA: TGTGCCACCAGCCTCTACAGGGAAAACACTGAAGCTTTCTTT
D: -
J: TRBJ1-1
V: TRBV15
size: -

CDR3: CASSYIGSPLHF
DNA: TGTGCCAGCAGTTACATAGGGTCACCCCTCCACTTT
D: -
J: TRBJ1-6
V: TRBV6-5
size: -

CDR3: CASSSRGAGIEQYF
DNA: TGTGCCAGCAGCTCCCGCGGCGCCGGTATCGAGCAGTACTTC
D: -
J: TRBJ2-7
V: TRBV7-6
size: -

CDR3: CASSFGTGRQPQHF
DNA: TGTGCCAGCAGCTTCGGGACAGGGAGGCAGCCCCAGCATTTT
D: TRBD1
J: TRBJ1-5
V: TRBV7-2
size: -

CDR3: CASSPIGEATYEQYF
DNA: TGTGCCAGCAGCCCAATCGGGGAGGCGACCTACGAGCAGTACTTC
D: -
J: TRBJ2-7
V: TRBV7-9
size: -

CDR3: CASSRQGNGGTEAFF
DNA: TGTGCCAGCAGCCGTCAGGGGAATGGAGGCACTGAAGCTTTCTTT
D: -
J: TRBJ1-1
V: TRBV27
size: -

CDR3: CASSLVTGVLGEQYF
DNA: TGTGCCAGCAGCTTAGTGACAGGGGTTCTCGGCGAGCAGTACTTC
D: TRBD1
J: TRBJ2-7
V: TRBV7-8
size: -

CDR3: CAWSGDSMHGYTF
DNA: TGTGCCTGGAGTGGGGATTCGATGCATGGCTACACCTTC
D: -
J: TRBJ1-2
V: TRBV30
size: -

CDR3: CASSLLAPGQGLGDEQFF
DNA: TGTGCCAGCAGCTTATTAGCCCCGGGACAGGGCTTAGGGGATGAGCAGTTCTTC
D: TRBD1
J: TRBJ2-1
V: TRBV13
size: -

CDR3: CSARPPGQGAGTEAFF
DNA: TGCAGTGCTCGACCTCCGGGACAGGGGGCAGGCACTGAAGCTTTCTTT
D: TRBD1
J: TRBJ1-1
V: TRBV20-1
size: -

CDR3: CASVKIPGQFF
DNA: TGTGCCAGCGTGAAGATCCCGGGGCAGTTCTTC
D: -
J: TRBJ2-1
V: TRBV2
size: -

CDR3: CASSSSGGAVSGELFF
DNA: TGTGCCAGCAGCTCTAGCGGGGGGGCTGTAAGCGGGGAGCTGTTTTTT
D: TRBD2
J: TRBJ2-2
V: TRBV7-8
size: -

CDR3: CASSQPRLTDTQYF
DNA: TGTGCCAGCAGCCAACCAAGACTCACAGATACGCAGTATTTT
D: -
J: TRBJ2-3
V: TRBV3-1
size: -

CDR3: CASSVARAVSGANVLTF
DNA: TGTGCCAGCAGCGTTGCAAGGGCCGTATCCGGGGCCAACGTCCTGACTTTC
D: -
J: TRBJ2-6
V: TRBV9
size: -

CDR3: CSVEDLGDGEQYF
DNA: TGCAGCGTTGAAGATTTGGGGGATGGGGAGCAGTACTTC
D: -
J: TRBJ2-7
V: TRBV29-1
size: -

CDR3: CASCMTGGGYGYTF
DNA: TGTGCCAGCTGTATGACTGGGGGGGGCTATGGCTACACCTTC
D: -
J: TRBJ1-2
V: TRBV27
size: -

CDR3: CASSWTGVEQYF
DNA: TGTGCCAGCAGTTGGACAGGGGTCGAGCAGTACTTC
D: TRBD1
J: TRBJ2-7
V: TRBV6-5
size: -

CDR3: CATSEGIATEAFF
DNA: TGTGCCACCAGTGAAGGGATTGCAACTGAAGCTTTCTTT
D: -
J: TRBJ1-1
V: TRBV24-1
size: once

CDR3: CASSIDREEQPQHF
DNA: TGTGCCAGTAGTATCGACAGGGAAGAGCAGCCCCAGCATTTT
D: TRBD1
J: TRBJ1-5
V: TRBV19
size: -

CDR3: CASSPDGSISYNEQFF
DNA: TGTGCCAGCAGCCCGGACGGATCCATCTCCTACAATGAGCAGTTCTTC
D: -
J: TRBJ2-1
V: TRBV27
size: -

CDR3: CASSLNEGEQYF
DNA: TGTGCCAGCAGCTTAAACGAGGGAGAGCAGTACTTC
D: -
J: TRBJ2-7
V: TRBV7-6
size: -

CDR3: CASSPGTNQETQYF
DNA: TGTGCCAGCAGCCCGGGGACAAACCAAGAGACCCAGTACTTC
D: -
J: TRBJ2-5
V: TRBV9
size: -

CDR3: CASSQTPAGGQPQHF
DNA: TGTGCCAGCAGCCAAACCCCGGCAGGGGGTCAGCCCCAGCATTTT
D: TRBD1
J: TRBJ1-5
V: TRBV4-2
size: -

CDR3: CASGALRANTEAFF
DNA: TGTGCCTCTGGAGCCCTTAGGGCGAACACTGAAGCTTTCTTT
D: -
J: TRBJ1-1
V: TRBV30
size: -

CDR3: CASNVKQGLNTEAFF
DNA: TGTGCCAGTAATGTTAAACAGGGGTTGAACACTGAAGCTTTCTTT
D: TRBD1
J: TRBJ1-1
V: TRBV19
size: -

CDR3: CASSFEVRTDTQYF
DNA: TGTGCCAGCAGTTTCGAGGTCCGCACAGATACGCAGTATTTT
D: -
J: TRBJ2-3
V: TRBV12-3/TRBV12-4
size: -

CDR3: CASSLGDAGVYEQYF
DNA: TGTGCCAGCAGCTTAGGGGACGCGGGGGTCTACGAGCAGTACTTC
D: TRBD2
J: TRBJ2-7
V: TRBV11-2
size: -

CDR3: CASRPRTGRNYGYTF
DNA: TGTGCCAGCAGGCCCCGGACAGGCCGAAACTATGGCTACACCTTC
D: TRBD1
J: TRBJ1-2
V: TRBV27
size: -